A selection of T cell receptor beta chains follows, all from one sample in a study of blood T cell repertoires in COVID-19. Sequenced by immunoSEQ multiplex PCR; TCRdb stores in-frame clones only, minus some. The sample holds about 300,000 clones; around 88% are singletons and the top ten take 0.95% to 1.5%. Sequenced sample: peripheral blood. The receptors were gathered from a woman aged 45 to 65 with acute or convalescent COVID-19. The CDR3 runs from the conserved cysteine through the conserved F or W. A D gene is named only where the DNA matches it firmly. Not every row has a clone size; where given, it reads once, few, many or a size class.

V	size	J	D	DNA	CDR3
TRBV6-6	once	TRBJ2-7	-	TGTGCCAGCAGTCCACTCTACGAGCAGTACTTC	CASSPLYEQYF
TRBV4-2	-	TRBJ2-7	TRBD1	TGTGCCAGCAGCCAGGTAGGGACAGGGGCTGACGAGCAGTACTTC	CASSQVGTGADEQYF
TRBV18	-	TRBJ1-4	-	TGTGCCAGCTCACTGTCGACAGAGAATGAAAAACTGTTTTTT	CASSLSTENEKLFF
TRBV5-6	-	TRBJ2-4	TRBD1	TGTGCCAGCAGCCTAGGGGGCGAAAACATTCAGTACTTC	CASSLGGENIQYF
TRBV7-9	-	TRBJ2-2	TRBD2	TGTGCCAGCAGCGGCGGACTAGCGGGGTTCACCGGGGAGCTGTTTTTT	CASSGGLAGFTGELFF
TRBV5-1	few	TRBJ1-1	TRBD1	TGCGCCAGCAGCGTACGACAGGGGAGCACTGAAGCTTTCTTT	CASSVRQGSTEAFF
TRBV5-1	few	TRBJ1-6	-	TGCGCCAGCAGCTTGCCCGCAGGGAATTCACCCCTCCACTTT	CASSLPAGNSPLHF
TRBV5-1	-	TRBJ1-3	-	TGCGCCAGCAGCTCTAGAGGACTCTCTGGAAACACCATATATTTT	CASSSRGLSGNTIYF
TRBV5-1	once	TRBJ2-3	-	TGCGCCAGCAGCTTGTTGGGGCAGGGGAGTACGAATACGCAGTATTTT	CASSLLGQGSTNTQYF
TRBV10-3	-	TRBJ2-6	TRBD1	TGTGCCATCAGCCTAGGACAGGGGAATGGGGCCAACGTCCTGACTTTC	CAISLGQGNGANVLTF
TRBV15	few	TRBJ2-6	TRBD1	TGTGCCACCAGCAGGGGGACAGGGGGCGCGGCTGGGGCCAACGTCCTGACTTTC	CATSRGTGGAAGANVLTF
TRBV7-2	-	TRBJ2-1	TRBD2	TGTGCCAGCTTGACTAGCGGGAGGGACAATGAGCAGTTCTTC	CASLTSGRDNEQFF
TRBV6-5	-	TRBJ2-2	-	TGTGCCAGCAGGGTGACTGGGACCGGGGAGCTGTTTTTT	CASRVTGTGELFF
TRBV19	-	TRBJ2-5	-	TGTGCCAGTAGTCCCGCGGTAGCGAATCAAGAGACCCAGTACTTC	CASSPAVANQETQYF
TRBV7-2	-	TRBJ2-3	TRBD1	TGTGCCAGCAGAGCCGGGACAGGGAAAGCAGGCGGCACAGATACGCAGTATTTT	CASRAGTGKAGGTDTQYF
TRBV2	once	TRBJ2-5	-	TGTGCCAGCAGTGAACAGTGGCAAGAGACCCAGTACTTC	CASSEQWQETQYF
TRBV28	-	TRBJ1-2	TRBD1	TGTGCCAGCAGCCGGGACAGGGAGGATGGCTACACCTTC	CASSRDREDGYTF